The T cell receptor (beta chain) under discussion was sequenced for a study of T-cell memory formation after mild COVID-19. Study results and caveats: Those CD4+ clones that contracted were mainly in CM and EM (CD8+ ones in EMRA).

A single record per CDR3 protein comes from TCRdb applying MiXCR to the 5' RACE reads. The repertoire consists of 350,000 to 500,000 distinct CDR3 sequences, with roughly 18% occurring once and the leading ten covering roughly 21%. This clonotype was found a few times. Its specificity is unknown. V dropped 4 bases and J dropped 3 bases, with 15 bases sitting between them. This CDR3 contains 15 residues. The chain has TRBV12-3 or TRBV12-4 and TRBJ1-1; D possibly corresponds to TRBD1 (5 bases). Sequencing was performed on PBMCs or a T cell subset sorted from them (not recorded which). The receptor was derived from a man between 18 and 29 years old who had mild COVID-19 (a few samples of this study predate the infection). Cell type and time point are not known. CDR3 sequence (DNA): TGTGCCAGCAGTTGGGGTATCGGGGGGGACACTGAAGCTTTCTTT. Translated: CASSWGIGGDTEAFF.